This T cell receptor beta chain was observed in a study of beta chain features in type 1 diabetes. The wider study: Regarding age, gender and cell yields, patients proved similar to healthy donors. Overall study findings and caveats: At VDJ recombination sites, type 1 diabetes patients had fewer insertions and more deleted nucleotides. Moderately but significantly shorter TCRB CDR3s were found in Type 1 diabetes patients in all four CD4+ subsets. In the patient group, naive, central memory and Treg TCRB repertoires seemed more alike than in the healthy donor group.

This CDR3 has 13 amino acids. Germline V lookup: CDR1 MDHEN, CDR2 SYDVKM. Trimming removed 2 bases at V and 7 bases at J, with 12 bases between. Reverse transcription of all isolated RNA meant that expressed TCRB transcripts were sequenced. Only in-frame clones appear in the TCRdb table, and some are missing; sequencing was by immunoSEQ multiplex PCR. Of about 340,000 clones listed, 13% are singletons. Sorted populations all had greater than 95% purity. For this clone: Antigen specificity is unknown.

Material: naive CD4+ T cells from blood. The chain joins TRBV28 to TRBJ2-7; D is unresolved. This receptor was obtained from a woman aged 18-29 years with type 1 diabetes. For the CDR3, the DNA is TGTGCCAGCAGTTTAGTCCGGGTTCAAGAGCAGTACTTC. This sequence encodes CASSLVRVQEQYF.